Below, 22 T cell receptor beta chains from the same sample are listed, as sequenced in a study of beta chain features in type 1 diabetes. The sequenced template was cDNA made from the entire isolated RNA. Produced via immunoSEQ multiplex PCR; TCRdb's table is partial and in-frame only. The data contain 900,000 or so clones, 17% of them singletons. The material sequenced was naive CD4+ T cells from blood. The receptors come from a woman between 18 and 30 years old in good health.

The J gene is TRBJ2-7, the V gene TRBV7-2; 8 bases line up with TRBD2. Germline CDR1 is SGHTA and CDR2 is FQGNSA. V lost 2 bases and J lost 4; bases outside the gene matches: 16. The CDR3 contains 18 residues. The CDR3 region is CASSLYTESGSLPYEQYF. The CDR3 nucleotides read TGTGCCAGCAGCTTATACACGGAGAGCGGGAGCCTCCCTTACGAGCAGTACTTC.

The CDR3 region is CASSTARGGLDEQFF. Written as DNA, the CDR3 is TGTGCCAGCAGCACCGCGCGGGGTGGTTTGGATGAGCAGTTCTTC. The J gene is TRBJ2-1, the V gene TRBV7-6, with D maybe TRBD2 (6 bases). The germline V gene encodes CDR1 SGHVS and CDR2 FNYEAQ. The CDR3 spans 15 residues. V dropped 5 bases and J dropped 8 bases, with 19 bases sitting between them.

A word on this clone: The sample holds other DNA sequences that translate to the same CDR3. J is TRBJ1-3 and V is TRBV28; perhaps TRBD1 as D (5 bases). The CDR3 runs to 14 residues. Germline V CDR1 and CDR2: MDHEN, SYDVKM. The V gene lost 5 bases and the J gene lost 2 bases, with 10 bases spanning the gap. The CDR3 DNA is TGTGCCAGCAGTGGGGGAGGAACTGGAAACACCATATATTTT. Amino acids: CASSGGGTGNTIYF.

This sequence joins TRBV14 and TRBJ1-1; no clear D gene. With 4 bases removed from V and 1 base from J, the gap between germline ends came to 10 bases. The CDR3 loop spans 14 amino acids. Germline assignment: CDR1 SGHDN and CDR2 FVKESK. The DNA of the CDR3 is TGTGCCAGCAGCCCCTGGGCAGCGAACACTGAAGCTTTCTTT. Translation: CASSPWAANTEAFF.

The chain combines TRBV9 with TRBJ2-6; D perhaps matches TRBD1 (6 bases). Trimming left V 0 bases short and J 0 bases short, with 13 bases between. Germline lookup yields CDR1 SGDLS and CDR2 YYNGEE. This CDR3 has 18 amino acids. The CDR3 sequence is CASSVERDIYSGANVLTF. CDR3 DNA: TGTGCCAGCAGCGTAGAAAGGGACATCTACTCTGGGGCCAACGTCCTGACTTTC.

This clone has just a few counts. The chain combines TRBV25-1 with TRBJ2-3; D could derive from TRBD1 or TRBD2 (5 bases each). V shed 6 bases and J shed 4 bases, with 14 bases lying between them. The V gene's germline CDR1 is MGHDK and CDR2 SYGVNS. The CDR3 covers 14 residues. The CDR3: CASSRRGVADTQYF. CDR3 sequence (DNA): TGTGCCAGCAGCCGAAGAGGGGTAGCAGATACGCAGTATTTT. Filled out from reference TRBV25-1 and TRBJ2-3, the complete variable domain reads EADIYQTPRYLVIGTGKKITLECSQTMGHDKMYWYQQDPGMELHLIHYSYGVNSTEKGDLSSESTVSRIRTEHFPLTLESARPSHTSQYLCASSRRGVADTQYFGPGTRLTVL.

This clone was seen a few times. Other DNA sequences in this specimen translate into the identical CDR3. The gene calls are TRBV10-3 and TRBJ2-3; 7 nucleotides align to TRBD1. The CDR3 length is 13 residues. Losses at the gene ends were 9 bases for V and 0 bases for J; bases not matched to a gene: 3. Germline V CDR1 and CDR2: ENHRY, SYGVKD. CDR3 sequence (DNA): TGTGCCATTGGGGGACAGAGCACAGATACGCAGTATTTT. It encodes CAIGGQSTDTQYF.

CDR3 sequence (DNA): TGTGCCAGTACCAATACAGGGAGTAGCACCGGGGAGCTGTTTTTT. As protein: CASTNTGSSTGELFF. This chain joins TRBV19 and TRBJ2-2; TRBD1 is a possible D gene (6 bases). Germline V gene data show CDR1 as LNHDA and CDR2 as SQIVND (reference sequence). This CDR3 has 15 amino acids. The germline V and J ends were trimmed by 7 bases and 4 bases, with 16 bases remaining between them.

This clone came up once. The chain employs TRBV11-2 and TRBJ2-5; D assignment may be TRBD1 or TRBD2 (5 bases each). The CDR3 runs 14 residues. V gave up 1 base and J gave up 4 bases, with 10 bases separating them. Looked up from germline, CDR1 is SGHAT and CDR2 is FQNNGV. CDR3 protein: CASSLVSGRETQYF. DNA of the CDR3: TGTGCCAGCAGCTTAGTATCAGGGAGAGAGACCCAGTACTTC.

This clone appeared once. Written as DNA, the CDR3 is TGTGCCAGCAGCTTACTAACAGGGAGGGACACCGGGGAGCTGTTTTTT. It specifies CASSLLTGRDTGELFF. The chain carries TRBV5-6 and TRBJ2-2; D possibly corresponds to TRBD2 (7 bases). V lost 2 bases and J lost 3, with 14 bases in between. The length of the CDR3 is 16 residues. CDR1 is SGHDT, CDR2 YYEEEE, per germline.

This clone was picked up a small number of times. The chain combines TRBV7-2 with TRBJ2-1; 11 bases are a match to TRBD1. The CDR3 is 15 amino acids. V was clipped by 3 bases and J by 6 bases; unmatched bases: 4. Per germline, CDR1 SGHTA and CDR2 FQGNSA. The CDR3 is CASSFGQGAPNEQFF. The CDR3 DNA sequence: TGTGCCAGCAGCTTTGGACAGGGGGCCCCCAATGAGCAGTTCTTC.

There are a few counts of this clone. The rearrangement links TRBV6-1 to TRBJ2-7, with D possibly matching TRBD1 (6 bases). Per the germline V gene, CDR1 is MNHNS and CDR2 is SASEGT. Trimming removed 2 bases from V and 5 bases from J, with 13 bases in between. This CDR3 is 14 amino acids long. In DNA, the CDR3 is TGTGCCAGCAGTGAACAGCCCGCAGGGGACGAGCAGTACTTC. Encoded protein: CASSEQPAGDEQYF.

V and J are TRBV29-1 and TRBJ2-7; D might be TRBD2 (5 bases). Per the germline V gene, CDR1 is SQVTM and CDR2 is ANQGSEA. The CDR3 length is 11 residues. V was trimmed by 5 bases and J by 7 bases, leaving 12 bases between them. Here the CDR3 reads CSVRGTREQYF. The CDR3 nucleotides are TGCAGCGTTCGGGGAACGCGGGAGCAGTACTTC.

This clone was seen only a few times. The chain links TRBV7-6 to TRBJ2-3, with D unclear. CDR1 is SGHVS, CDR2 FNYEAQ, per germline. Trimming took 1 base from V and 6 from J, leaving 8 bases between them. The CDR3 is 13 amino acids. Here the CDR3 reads CASSLVPWDTQYF. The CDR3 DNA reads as TGTGCCAGCAGCTTAGTGCCCTGGGATACGCAGTATTTT.

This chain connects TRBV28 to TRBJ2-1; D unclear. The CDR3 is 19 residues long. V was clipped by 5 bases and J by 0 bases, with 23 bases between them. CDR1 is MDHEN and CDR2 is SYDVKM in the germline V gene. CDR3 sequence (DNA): TGTGCCAGCAGTCTCCGACTGGCGGTCTTAAAGGGCTCCTACAATGAGCAGTTCTTC. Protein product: CASSLRLAVLKGSYNEQFF.

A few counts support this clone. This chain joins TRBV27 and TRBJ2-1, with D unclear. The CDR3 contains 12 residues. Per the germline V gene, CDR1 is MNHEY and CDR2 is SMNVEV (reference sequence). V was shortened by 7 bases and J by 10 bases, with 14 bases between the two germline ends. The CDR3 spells CASKDPLSEQFF. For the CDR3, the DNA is TGTGCCAGCAAAGACCCCCTCAGCGAGCAGTTCTTC.

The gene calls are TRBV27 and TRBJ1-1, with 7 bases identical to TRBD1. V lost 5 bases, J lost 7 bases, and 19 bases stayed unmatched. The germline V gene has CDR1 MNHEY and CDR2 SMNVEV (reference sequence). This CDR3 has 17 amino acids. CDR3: CASSPRTGGRLRREAFF. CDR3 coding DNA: TGTGCCAGCAGTCCGCGGACAGGAGGCCGCCTGAGACGTGAAGCTTTCTTT.

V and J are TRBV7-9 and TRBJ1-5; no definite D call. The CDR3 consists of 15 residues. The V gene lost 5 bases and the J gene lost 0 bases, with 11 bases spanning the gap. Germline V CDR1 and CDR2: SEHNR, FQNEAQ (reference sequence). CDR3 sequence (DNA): TGTGCCAGCAGCACGGGGAGTTATAGCAATCAGCCCCAGCATTTT. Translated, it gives CASSTGSYSNQPQHF.

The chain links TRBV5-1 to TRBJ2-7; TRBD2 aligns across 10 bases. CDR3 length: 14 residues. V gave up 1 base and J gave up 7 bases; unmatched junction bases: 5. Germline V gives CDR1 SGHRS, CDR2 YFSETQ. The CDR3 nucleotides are TGCGCCAGCAGCTTGTCTAGCGGGAGCGGTGAGCAGTACTTC. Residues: CASSLSSGSGEQYF.

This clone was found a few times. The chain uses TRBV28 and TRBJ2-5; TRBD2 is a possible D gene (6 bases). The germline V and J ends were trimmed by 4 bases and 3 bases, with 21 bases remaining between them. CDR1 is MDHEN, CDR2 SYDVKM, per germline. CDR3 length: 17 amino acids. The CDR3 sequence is CASSSSSSGGGKETQYF. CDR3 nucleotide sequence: TGTGCCAGCAGTTCATCATCCTCAGGAGGCGGGAAAGAGACCCAGTACTTC.

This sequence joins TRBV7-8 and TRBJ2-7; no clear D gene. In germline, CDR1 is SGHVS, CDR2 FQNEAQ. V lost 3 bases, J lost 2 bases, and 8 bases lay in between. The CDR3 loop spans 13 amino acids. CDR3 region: CASSFVGPYEQYF. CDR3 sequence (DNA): TGTGCCAGCAGCTTCGTAGGCCCCTACGAGCAGTACTTC.

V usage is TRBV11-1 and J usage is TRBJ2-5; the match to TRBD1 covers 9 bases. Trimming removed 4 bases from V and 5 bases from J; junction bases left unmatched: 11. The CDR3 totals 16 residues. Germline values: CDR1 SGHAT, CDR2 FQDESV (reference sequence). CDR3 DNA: TGTGCCAGCAGCTACAAAAAGACAGGGGGAGAGGAGACCCAGTACTTC. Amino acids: CASSYKKTGGEETQYF.